Below are 4 T cell receptor beta chains sequenced from a single sample in a study of cytomegalovirus exposure and HLA in healthy donors. PCR was performed using 60 Vbeta and 13 Jbeta primers. Clones were read by immunoSEQ multiplex PCR, and TCRdb kept only the in-frame ones, dropping some. The table shows approximately 75,000 clones, with 75% to 85% occurring only once. The sequenced sample was PBMCs. The receptors shown here come from a man between 65 and 85 years old in good health and CMV-seropositive.

V and J are TRBV27 and TRBJ1-1; D is unresolved. The CDR3 has 13 residues. The V and J ends lost 2 bases and 5 bases respectively, with 9 bases between them. CDR1 and CDR2 (germline): MNHEY, SMNVEV (reference sequence). CDR3 protein: CASSLKTQTEAFF. The CDR3 nucleotides read TGTGCCAGCAGTTTAAAAACACAAACTGAAGCTTTCTTT.

There are a few counts of this clone. The genes are TRBV6-5 and TRBJ1-2; D gene unclear. CDR1 is MNHEY, CDR2 SVGAGI, per germline. Trimming removed 8 bases from V and 2 bases from J, with 9 bases in between. This CDR3 is built from 12 residues. The CDR3 loop is CASYSVNYGYTF. The CDR3 nucleotides are TGTGCCAGCTATTCAGTCAACTATGGCTACACCTTC.

The rearrangement uses TRBV5-4 and TRBJ1-2; D possibly corresponds to TRBD1 (6 bases). The V gene lost 7 bases and the J gene lost 4 bases, with 17 bases spanning the gap. This CDR3 has 14 amino acids. Germline V gene data show CDR1 as SGHNT and CDR2 as YYREEE (reference sequence). CDR3 nucleotides: TGTGCCAGCTCACAAGGGGGTCTCGGCTATGGCTACACCTTC. This codes for CASSQGGLGYGYTF. Variable domain in full (rest from reference TRBV5-4 and TRBJ1-2): ETGVTQSPTHLIKTRGQQVTLRCSSQSGHNTVSWYQQALGQGPQFIFQYYREEENGRGNFPPRFSGLQFPNYSSELNVNALELDDSALYLCASSQGGLGYGYTFGSGTRLTVV.

This chain links TRBV9 with TRBJ1-5, with TRBD1 matching 7 bases. The germline gives CDR1 SGDLS, CDR2 YYNGEE. Trimming removed 4 bases from V and 6 bases from J; junction bases left unmatched: 7. CDR3 size: 14 residues. The CDR3 sequence is CASSPRTGPQPQHF. The CDR3 DNA reads TGTGCCAGCAGCCCTAGGACAGGACCTCAGCCCCAGCATTTT.